These T cell receptor beta chains were read from a single sample in a study of blood T cells in healthy people across ages. TCRdb used MiXCR to reprocess the 5' RACE reads, holding one entry per CDR3 protein. The data show fewer than 2,000,000 distinct CDR3 sequences, about 39% seen once. The sequenced sample consisted of blood. The origin of the receptors is a human donor in good health. Both conserved end residues are part of each CDR3. The D gene is left open where the match is weak. Size tells how often a clone was seen (once, few, many) or the class of an expanded clone, and some rows leave it out.

D: -
V: TRBV5-1
J: TRBJ2-3
size: -
DNA: TGCGCCAGCAGCCCTTTTTTGGCCACAGATACGCAGTATTTT
CDR3: CASSPFLATDTQYF

D: TRBD1
V: TRBV20-1
J: TRBJ2-5
size: -
DNA: TGCAGTGCTGGACAGGGGAATCTTGAGACCCAGTACTTC
CDR3: CSAGQGNLETQYF

D: TRBD2
V: TRBV5-1
J: TRBJ2-5
size: -
DNA: TGCGCCGGCACAGAAACGGTACTAGCGGGGGGCCGAGAGACCCAGTACTTC
CDR3: CAGTETVLAGGRETQYF

D: -
V: TRBV29-1
J: TRBJ1-5
size: few
DNA: TGCAGCGGCCAGAACTCGGGTCAGCCCCAGCATTTT
CDR3: CSGQNSGQPQHF

D: -
V: TRBV7-9
J: TRBJ2-7
size: few
DNA: TGTGCCAGCAGCTTAGTGACAACCTACGAGCAGTACTTC
CDR3: CASSLVTTYEQYF

D: TRBD1
V: TRBV6-1
J: TRBJ1-1
size: many
DNA: TGTGCCAGCAGCCCAGTCCAGGGGGAGAGCACTGAAGCTTTCTTT
CDR3: CASSPVQGESTEAFF

D: -
V: TRBV20-1
J: TRBJ1-6
size: many
DNA: TGCAGTGCTAGGACTGGCTCCTATAATTCACCCCTCCACTTT
CDR3: CSARTGSYNSPLHF

D: -
V: TRBV4-1
J: TRBJ2-7
size: few
DNA: TGCGCCAGCAGCCAAGAATCGGGGACACTCTACGAGCAGTACTTC
CDR3: CASSQESGTLYEQYF

D: -
V: TRBV6-5
J: TRBJ2-4
size: few
DNA: TGTGCCAGCAGTCGCCGGGACGTGAAAAACATTCAGTACTTC
CDR3: CASSRRDVKNIQYF

D: -
V: TRBV12-5
J: TRBJ2-4
size: -
DNA: TGTGCTAGTGTTCCCGGGGAGGCGGGCATTCAGTACTTC
CDR3: CASVPGEAGIQYF

D: -
V: TRBV29-1
J: TRBJ2-5
size: few
DNA: TGCAGCGTTGATTCCAGGCTCGGGGAGACCCAGTACTTC
CDR3: CSVDSRLGETQYF

D: -
V: TRBV7-2
J: TRBJ1-5
size: -
DNA: TGTGCCAGCAGCTTAGATCGCGCGGGCAATCAGCCCCGGCATTTT
CDR3: CASSLDRAGNQPRHF

D: TRBD2
V: TRBV28
J: TRBJ2-6
size: few
DNA: TGTGCCAGCACAAACGCGGGGGGCTCTGGGGCCAACGTCCTGACTTTC
CDR3: CASTNAGGSGANVLTF

D: -
V: TRBV18
J: TRBJ2-3
size: -
DNA: TGTGCCAGCTCACCGACAGATGGCACAGATACGCAGTATTTT
CDR3: CASSPTDGTDTQYF

D: -
V: TRBV29-1
J: TRBJ2-7
size: -
DNA: TGCAGCGTTGAAGGCGCAGGGGATGGGGGAGACGAGCAGTACTTC
CDR3: CSVEGAGDGGDEQYF

D: TRBD2
V: TRBV6-6
J: TRBJ2-3
size: few
DNA: TGTGCCAGCACCCTGGGGACTAGCGGGGGCAATACGCAGTATTTT
CDR3: CASTLGTSGGNTQYF

D: -
V: TRBV4-2
J: TRBJ2-1
size: -
DNA: TGTGCCAGCAGCCAACAAGCTGCGGGGAACTCCTACAATGAGCAGTTCTTC
CDR3: CASSQQAAGNSYNEQFF

D: -
V: TRBV28
J: TRBJ2-7
size: few
DNA: TGTGCCAGCAGTCGATGGGGGTTCCCGGAATACGAGCAGTACTTC
CDR3: CASSRWGFPEYEQYF

D: TRBD2
V: TRBV27
J: TRBJ2-3
size: -
DNA: TGTGCCAGCAGTACGTCAGGCTTGCTGGGACTAGCGGGTGATACGCAGTATTTT
CDR3: CASSTSGLLGLAGDTQYF

D: -
V: TRBV10-2
J: TRBJ2-5
size: -
DNA: TGCGCCAGCAGTGACAGGTTAAGGTTTGGGACCCAGTACTTC
CDR3: CASSDRLRFGTQYF

D: -
V: TRBV2
J: TRBJ1-1
size: -
DNA: TGTGCCAGCACCATGAACCCCCCAGGGTTGGTAACTGAAGCTTTCTTT
CDR3: CASTMNPPGLVTEAFF

D: -
V: TRBV20-1
J: TRBJ1-2
size: -
DNA: TGCAGTGCTAGCTGGACTTGGAACTCGCGCTACACCTTC
CDR3: CSASWTWNSRYTF

D: -
V: TRBV12-3/TRBV12-4
J: TRBJ2-1
size: few
DNA: TGTGCCAGCAGTTTATCCGGTTCTGAGACCCAGTTCTTC
CDR3: CASSLSGSETQFF

D: -
V: TRBV4-1
J: TRBJ2-7
size: -
DNA: TGCGCCAGCAGCCAAGAACTTATCTACGAGCAGTACTTC
CDR3: CASSQELIYEQYF

D: -
V: TRBV11-2
J: TRBJ1-4
size: -
DNA: TGTGCCAGCAGCGTAGGACTCGCGATGAACGAAAAACTGTTTTTT
CDR3: CASSVGLAMNEKLFF

D: TRBD2
V: TRBV20-1
J: TRBJ2-1
size: -
DNA: TGCAGTGCTAGGCCCCGTGGAGCGGGGGGGGGCTACAATGAGCAGTTCTTC
CDR3: CSARPRGAGGGYNEQFF

D: -
V: TRBV10-3
J: TRBJ1-4
size: -
DNA: TGTGCCATCAGTGAGGGACAGCGTTATAATGAAAAACTGTTTTTT
CDR3: CAISEGQRYNEKLFF

D: TRBD1
V: TRBV6-6
J: TRBJ1-1
size: once
DNA: TGTGCCAGCAGACACACAGGGGTATCGGTGAACACTGAAGCTTTCTTT
CDR3: CASRHTGVSVNTEAFF

D: -
V: TRBV28
J: TRBJ1-6
size: few
DNA: TGTGCCAGCATCCGGGGGCGATCCTATAATTCACCCCTCCACTTT
CDR3: CASIRGRSYNSPLHF

D: -
V: TRBV5-1
J: TRBJ1-1
size: -
DNA: TGCGCCAGCAGCTTGGGTTCTGCAACGAACGAAGCTTTCTTT
CDR3: CASSLGSATNEAFF

D: -
V: TRBV4-3
J: TRBJ2-7
size: once
DNA: TGCGCCGGCAGCCAAGCGCCAACCTACGAGCAGTACTTC
CDR3: CAGSQAPTYEQYF

D: -
V: TRBV5-1
J: TRBJ2-3
size: -
DNA: TGCGCCAGCAGTCTGATCGGCGCCCTAAGGGCAGATACGCAGTATTTT
CDR3: CASSLIGALRADTQYF

D: -
V: TRBV5-1
J: TRBJ2-7
size: -
DNA: TGCGCCAGCAGCTTGGGGTTAATCGGGGACGAGCAGTACTTC
CDR3: CASSLGLIGDEQYF

D: -
V: TRBV12-3/TRBV12-4
J: TRBJ2-1
size: few
DNA: TGTGCCAGCGGTCCATTCTACAATGAGCAGTTCTTC
CDR3: CASGPFYNEQFF

D: TRBD1
V: TRBV20-1
J: TRBJ2-7
size: -
DNA: TGCAGTGCTAGTGCGGGACAGGGGAAAAACGAGCAGTACTTC
CDR3: CSASAGQGKNEQYF

D: TRBD1
V: TRBV12-3/TRBV12-4
J: TRBJ2-5
size: few
DNA: TGTGCCAGCAGCTACAGGGGGCGAGGAAATGTAGAGACCCAGTACTTC
CDR3: CASSYRGRGNVETQYF

D: -
V: TRBV7-2
J: TRBJ1-1
size: many
DNA: TGTGCCAGCAGCTTAAGGACGGTGAACACTGAAGCTTTCTTT
CDR3: CASSLRTVNTEAFF

D: TRBD1
V: TRBV6-5
J: TRBJ1-6
size: few
DNA: TGTGCCAGCAGTGACCAAGACAGGGGGGATTCACCCCTCCACTTT
CDR3: CASSDQDRGDSPLHF

D: -
V: TRBV6-2/TRBV6-3
J: TRBJ2-2
size: -
DNA: TGTGCCAGCAGCTACTTGGGCACCGGGGAGCGGTTTTTT
CDR3: CASSYLGTGERFF

D: TRBD2
V: TRBV7-8
J: TRBJ2-2
size: few
DNA: TGTGCCAGCAGCCAGCGGGGACCGAACACCGGGGAGCTGTTTTTT
CDR3: CASSQRGPNTGELFF

D: -
V: TRBV6-2/TRBV6-3
J: TRBJ1-2
size: few
DNA: TGTGCCAGCAGTTACTCGACCGTCTATGGCTACACCTTC
CDR3: CASSYSTVYGYTF

D: -
V: TRBV29-1
J: TRBJ2-5
size: -
DNA: TGCAGCGTGGTCTCCTGGGACTTAAAGACCCAGTACTTC
CDR3: CSVVSWDLKTQYF

D: -
V: TRBV30
J: TRBJ1-2
size: few
DNA: TGTGCCTGGAGGACCCCTCGTGGCTACACCTTC
CDR3: CAWRTPRGYTF

D: -
V: TRBV7-2
J: TRBJ2-5
size: -
DNA: TGTGCCAGCAGCTACGGGATGCGGGAAGAGACCCAGTACTTC
CDR3: CASSYGMREETQYF

D: -
V: TRBV2
J: TRBJ2-2
size: -
DNA: TGTGCCAGCAGTGGTCAGGCCCTGAACACCGGGGAGCTGTTTTTT
CDR3: CASSGQALNTGELFF

D: TRBD2
V: TRBV12-3/TRBV12-4
J: TRBJ2-3
size: -
DNA: TGTGCCAGCAGTTCCCCGGGACTAGCGGTGTCTAGCACAGATACGCAGTATTTT
CDR3: CASSSPGLAVSSTDTQYF

D: -
V: TRBV7-2
J: TRBJ1-2
size: -
DNA: TGTGCCAGCAGCCATAGGACCGAAGGGTTAGATTATGGCTACACCTTC
CDR3: CASSHRTEGLDYGYTF

D: -
V: TRBV4-1
J: TRBJ2-7
size: few
DNA: TGCGCCAGCCTATTGGAGTTCGAGCAGTACTTC
CDR3: CASLLEFEQYF

D: TRBD2
V: TRBV4-3
J: TRBJ2-1
size: -
DNA: TGCGCCAGCAGCCAAGATTTCGGAACGGGGAGGGCCTACAATGAGCAGTTCTTC
CDR3: CASSQDFGTGRAYNEQFF

D: -
V: TRBV5-1
J: TRBJ2-6
size: -
DNA: TGCGCCAGCAGCTCCCGTTACTCCTACTCTGGGGCCAACGTCCTGACTTTC
CDR3: CASSSRYSYSGANVLTF

D: -
V: TRBV20-1
J: TRBJ2-7
size: -
DNA: TGCAGTGCTAGAGGGGACCTCGAGCAGTACTTC
CDR3: CSARGDLEQYF

D: TRBD1
V: TRBV10-3
J: TRBJ1-1
size: once
DNA: TGTGCCATCAGAATGACAGGGGCGCCGAACACTGAAGCTTTCTTT
CDR3: CAIRMTGAPNTEAFF